The 10 T cell receptor beta chains reported below all come from one sample, sequenced in a study of blood T cells in healthy people across ages. A J-beta primer mix and a sample-barcoded 5' primer were used in a second PCR of about 7 to 12 cycles. TCRdb re-called the 5' RACE reads with MiXCR, one entry per CDR3 protein. The sample consists of about 680,000 distinct CDR3 sequences, about 52% of them appearing once. The specimen was blood. The receptors stem from a woman in her fifties or sixties in good health.

V usage is TRBV18 and J usage is TRBJ2-1; TRBD1 matches at 8 bases. V gave up 5 bases and J gave up 7 bases; unmatched junction bases: 10. Germline assignment: CDR1 KGHSH and CDR2 LQKENI. CDR3 length equals 15 residues. The CDR3 DNA reads as TGTGCCAGCTCATTCCAGCCACAGGGGGAAAATGAGCAGTTCTTC. As protein: CASSFQPQGENEQFF.

This rearrangement joins TRBV7-2 to TRBJ2-2; 11 bases map to TRBD1. Germline CDR1 reads SGHTA; CDR2 reads FQGNSA. The V gene end was trimmed by 5 bases and the J gene end by 8 bases; junction bases not matched to a gene: 4. This CDR3 is 14 amino acids long. In nucleotides, the CDR3 is TGTGCCAGCAGCCAGGACAGGGGGCCGGGGGAGCTGTTTTTT. This codes for CASSQDRGPGELFF.

V and J are TRBV5-1 and TRBJ2-7, with TRBD2 matching over 9 bases. The J call may be incorrect, as the DNA end agrees better with TRBJ2-1. The CDR3 contains 13 residues. CDR1 and CDR2 from the germline V gene are SGHRS and YFSETQ. The CDR3 region is CASSFSGSYEQFF. CDR3 coding DNA: TGCGCCAGCAGCTTTAGCGGGAGCTATGAGCAGTTCTTC.

This clonotype was seen a few times. V is TRBV3-1 and J is TRBJ2-4; D remains ambiguous. CDR1 is LGHDT and CDR2 is YNNKEL in the germline V gene (reference sequence). The CDR3 sequence is 14 residues long. V dropped 0 bases and J dropped 8 bases, with 11 bases sitting between them. CDR3 DNA: TGTGCCAGCAGCCAAGATGGAATAGTGGACATTCAGTACTTC. As protein: CASSQDGIVDIQYF.

The V and J genes are TRBV20-1 and TRBJ1-5; D gene ambiguous. V was cut by 2 bases and J by 3 bases, with 8 bases left in between. This CDR3 region has 13 residues. CDR1 and CDR2 (germline): DFQATT, SNEGSKA (reference sequence). The chain's CDR3 is CSARPRINQPQHF. For the CDR3, the DNA is TGCAGTGCTAGACCCAGGATCAATCAGCCCCAGCATTTT.

The chain recombines TRBV10-3 with TRBJ2-5; 8 nucleotides match TRBD2. The CDR3 contains 13 residues. Trimming at V came to 9 bases and at J to 11 bases, leaving 14 bases not matched to a gene. Germline assignment: CDR1 ENHRY and CDR2 SYGVKD. Here the CDR3 reads CAIASGSNNEQYF. CDR3 sequence (DNA): TGTGCCATAGCAAGCGGGAGTAACAATGAGCAGTACTTC.

This sequence joins TRBV20-1 and TRBJ1-2; D may be TRBD1 (6 bases). With 3 bases removed from V and 8 bases from J, the gap between germline ends came to 19 bases. Germline-derived CDR1 and CDR2 are DFQATT and SNEGSKA (reference sequence). The CDR3 length is 14 residues. Written as DNA, the CDR3 is TGCAGTGCTAGTCCCCCAGGGGACGGCTTCGGCTACACCTTC. Residues: CSASPPGDGFGYTF.

This chain uses TRBV20-1 with TRBJ2-5; no definite D call. CDR1 is DFQATT and CDR2 is SNEGSKA in the germline V gene (reference sequence). The V gene lost 3 bases and the J gene lost 1 base, with 6 bases spanning the gap. This CDR3 spans 12 amino acids. CDR3 nucleotide sequence: TGCAGTGCTAGCAGCGCCCAAGAGACCCAGTACTTC. Residues: CSASSAQETQYF.

V gene TRBV7-3 combines with J gene TRBJ2-3; 8 bases map to TRBD2. The CDR3 extends over 16 amino acids. Germline V CDR1 and CDR2: SGHTA, FQGTGA. V dropped 1 base and J dropped 3; count of bases not matched to a gene: 6. DNA for the CDR3: TGTGCCAGCAGCTTAAGCGCCGCGGGAGGTACAGATACGCAGTATTTT. Translation gives CASSLSAAGGTDTQYF.

This clonotype was seen a handful of times. The gene calls are TRBV7-2 and TRBJ2-5, with D tentatively TRBD1 or TRBD2 (6 bases each). This CDR3 spans 12 amino acids. The V end was cut by 0 bases, the J end by 12 bases, with 11 bases between. Germline V gene lookup returns CDR1 SGHTA and CDR2 FQGNSA. Here the CDR3 DNA reads TGTGCCAGCAGCTTAGCGGGGGGCGCCAAGTACTTC. It encodes CASSLAGGAKYF.